This T cell receptor (beta chain) was identified in a study of T-cell reconstitution after alpha-beta-depleted transplantation in children. Study results and caveats: The origin of high day-60 TCRbeta diversity in some patients lay in surviving recipient T cells and thymic progenitors. Newly produced T cells mostly provided counts and TCRbeta diversity after one year, as hyperexpanded clones declined. Expanded graft clones numbering several hundred reportedly gave rise to alpha-beta T cells about two months after transplant.

Regarding this clonotype: The antigen remains undetermined.

The TCRbeta library was prepared with unique molecular identifiers. A single record per CDR3 protein comes from TCRdb applying MiXCR to the PCR reads. The sample includes under 750,000 distinct CDR3 sequences, roughly 23% seen only once; the top ten take approximately 14%. The CDR3 totals 15 residues. Germline CDR1 is SGHVS and CDR2 is FQNEAQ. V lost 2 bases, J lost 1 base, and 11 bases lay in between. This chain links TRBV7-8 with TRBJ2-5; possibly TRBD1 for D (5 bases). The TCR sequence derives from a boy under two years old who had a stem cell transplant for acute myeloid leukemia, so the T cells may come from the graft donor. The specimen was PBMCs, mostly from graft donor cells, collected 360 days after TCRalphabeta/CD19-depleted stem cell transplant. The CDR3 sequence is CASSLFRAVQETQYF. CDR3 bases: TGTGCCAGCAGCTTATTCAGGGCAGTCCAAGAGACCCAGTACTTC.